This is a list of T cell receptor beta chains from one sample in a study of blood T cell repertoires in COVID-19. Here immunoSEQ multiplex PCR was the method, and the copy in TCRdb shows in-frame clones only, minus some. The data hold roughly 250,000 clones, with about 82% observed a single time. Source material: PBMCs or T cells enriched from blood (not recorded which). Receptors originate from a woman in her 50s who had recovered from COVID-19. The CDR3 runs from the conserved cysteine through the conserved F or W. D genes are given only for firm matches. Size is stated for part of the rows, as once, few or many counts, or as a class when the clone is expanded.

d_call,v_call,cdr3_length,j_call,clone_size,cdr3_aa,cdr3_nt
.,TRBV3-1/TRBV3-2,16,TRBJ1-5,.,CASSQDGGTVNQPQHF,TGTGCCAGCAGCCAAGATGGAGGGACGGTGAATCAGCCCCAGCATTTT
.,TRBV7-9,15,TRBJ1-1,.,CASSSRGRMNTEAFF,TGTGCCAGCAGCTCAAGGGGAAGGATGAACACTGAAGCTTTCTTT
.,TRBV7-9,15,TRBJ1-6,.,CASSLYRDNNSPLHF,TGTGCCAGCAGCCTATACCGGGACAACAATTCACCCCTCCACTTT
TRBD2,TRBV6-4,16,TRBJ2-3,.,CASSLGTSGGTDTQYF,TGTGCCAGCAGTCTTGGGACTAGCGGGGGCACAGATACGCAGTATTTT
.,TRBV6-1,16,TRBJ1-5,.,CASSDISGGLNQPQHF,TGTGCCAGCAGTGATATATCGGGGGGGCTAAATCAGCCCCAGCATTTT
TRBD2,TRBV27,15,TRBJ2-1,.,CASSSTSGRNNEQFF,TGTGCCAGCAGTTCGACTAGCGGGAGAAATAATGAGCAGTTCTTC
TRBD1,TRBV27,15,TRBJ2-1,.,CASSLGTGGWNEQFF,TGTGCCAGCAGTTTGGGGACAGGGGGCTGGAATGAGCAGTTCTTC
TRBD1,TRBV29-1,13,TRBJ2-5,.,CSVAAGQGRVVHF,TGCAGCGTCGCCGCGGGACAGGGAAGGGTGGTGCACTTC
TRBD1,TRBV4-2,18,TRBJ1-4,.,CASSHGQGAGATNEKLFF,TGTGCCAGCAGCCACGGACAGGGGGCGGGCGCAACTAATGAAAAACTGTTTTTT
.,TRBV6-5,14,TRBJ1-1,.,CASSHQGGNTEAFF,TGTGCCAGCAGTCACCAGGGTGGAAACACTGAAGCTTTCTTT
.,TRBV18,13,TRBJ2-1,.,CASSLDSYNEQFF,TGTGCCAGCTCCCTAGACAGTTACAATGAGCAGTTCTTC
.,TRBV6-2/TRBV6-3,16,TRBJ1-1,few,CASSYVPGSPNTEAFF,TGTGCCAGCAGTTACGTCCCGGGGAGCCCGAACACTGAAGCTTTCTTT
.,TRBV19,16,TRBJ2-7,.,CASSIDTGRRSYEQYF,TGTGCCAGTAGTATAGACACAGGGCGCCGATCCTACGAGCAGTACTTC
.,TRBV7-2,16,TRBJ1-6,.,CASSLEDGGWWSPLHF,TGTGCCAGCAGCTTAGAGGATGGGGGCTGGTGGTCACCCCTCCACTTT
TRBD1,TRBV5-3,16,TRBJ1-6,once,CARSFAGTGANSPLHF,TGTGCCAGAAGCTTTGCCGGGACAGGGGCTAATTCACCCCTCCACTTT
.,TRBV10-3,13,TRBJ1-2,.,CAISTPGVNGYTF,TGTGCCATCAGTACCCCAGGGGTTAATGGCTACACCTTC
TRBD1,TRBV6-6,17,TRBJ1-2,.,CASSLRLTGEINYGYTF,TGTGCCAGCAGTCTCAGGTTGACAGGGGAAATTAACTATGGCTACACCTTC
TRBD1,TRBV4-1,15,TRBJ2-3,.,CASSQLRTGSDTQYF,TGCGCCAGCAGCCAACTCCGGACAGGGAGCGATACGCAGTATTTT
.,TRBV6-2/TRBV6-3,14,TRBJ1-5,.,CASSYSSRNQPQHF,TGTGCCAGCAGTTACTCTTCTCGCAATCAGCCCCAGCATTTT
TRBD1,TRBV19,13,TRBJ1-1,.,CASGTGTNTEAFF,TGTGCCAGCGGGACAGGGACGAACACTGAAGCTTTCTTT
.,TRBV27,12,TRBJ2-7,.,CATQGTSYEQYF,TGTGCCACGCAGGGAACCTCCTACGAGCAGTACTTC
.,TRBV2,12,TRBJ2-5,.,CASNNIFGAQYF,TGTGCCAGCAACAATATCTTCGGAGCCCAGTACTTC
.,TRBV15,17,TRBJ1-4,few,CATSELNTGTTNEKLFF,TGTGCCACCAGCGAGCTTAATACAGGTACAACTAATGAAAAACTGTTTTTT
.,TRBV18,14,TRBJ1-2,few,CASSPLESGYGYTF,TGTGCCAGCTCACCCCTAGAATCGGGCTATGGCTACACCTTC
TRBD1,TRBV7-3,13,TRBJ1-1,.,CASTQGAGTEAFF,TGTGCCAGCACCCAGGGGGCCGGCACTGAAGCTTTCTTT